Presented here are 25 T cell receptor beta chains from one specimen sequenced in a study of CD8 T cells in Susac syndrome. RNA totalling roughly 0.5 to 1 ug underwent reverse transcription with random hexamers. TCRdb re-called the immunoSEQ multiplex PCR reads through MiXCR, storing one row per CDR3 protein. The sample holds about 440,000 distinct CDR3 sequences, approximately 85% seen once. The sequencing sample was made of CD8+ T cells from PBMCs. These receptors all come from a human donor with multiple sclerosis.

The CDR3 DNA is TGCAGCGTAACAGGGGGGATGGGCGAGCAGTACTTC. Translating it yields CSVTGGMGEQYF. The V call is TRBV29-1, the J call TRBJ2-7, with 8 bases that match TRBD1. Per the germline V gene, CDR1 is SQVTM and CDR2 is ANQGSEA. V was clipped by 6 bases and J by 6 bases; unmatched bases: 7. CDR3 length: 12 amino acids.

The chain links TRBV28 to TRBJ2-7; D is ambiguous. Looked up from germline, CDR1 is MDHEN and CDR2 is SYDVKM. The CDR3 is made up of 13 amino acids. V was shortened by 7 bases and J by 3 bases, with 13 bases between the two germline ends. For the CDR3, the DNA is TGTGCCAGCATGAGTGTTTTCTACTACGAGCAGTACTTC. Protein product: CASMSVFYYEQYF.

The V gene is TRBV6-1, the J gene TRBJ1-1; the D is unclear. The germline V gene encodes CDR1 MNHNS and CDR2 SASEGT. There are 12 residues in the CDR3. V was shortened by 8 bases and J by 7 bases, with 14 bases between the two germline ends. The CDR3 nucleotides read TGTGCCAGCGAAGCCGCCGACATTGAAGCTTTCTTT. Residues: CASEAADIEAFF.

The sample holds one count of this clonotype. V usage is TRBV29-1 and J usage is TRBJ2-1; 7 nucleotides agree with TRBD2. Germline CDR1 and CDR2: SQVTM and ANQGSEA. Trimming removed 0 bases from V and 0 bases from J; junction bases left unmatched: 8. CDR3 size: 17 residues. CDR3 loop: CSVEDPTSESSYNEQFF. The DNA of the CDR3 is TGCAGCGTTGAAGATCCCACTAGCGAGAGCTCCTACAATGAGCAGTTCTTC.

The chain combines TRBV27 with TRBJ1-2, with TRBD1 identical over 8 bases. J gave up 7 bases and V 6 bases, and 7 bases lay outside the gene matches. This CDR3 spans 13 amino acids. Germline V gene data show CDR1 as MNHEY and CDR2 as SMNVEV (reference sequence). In DNA, the CDR3 is TGTGCCAGCAGCACGGACAGGGATATTGGCTACACCTTC. It yields the protein CASSTDRDIGYTF.

The chain is built from TRBV5-1 and TRBJ2-4; 8 bases align to TRBD1. The CDR3 consists of 14 residues. Germline V gives CDR1 SGHRS, CDR2 YFSETQ. J lost 5 bases, V lost 2 bases, and 3 bases had no gene match. The CDR3 DNA reads as TGCGCCAGCAGCTTTGAGACAGGGGAAAACATTCAGTACTTC. Its protein is CASSFETGENIQYF.

The chain links TRBV19 to TRBJ1-1; no clear D gene. Trimming cost V 5 bases and J 2 bases, with 12 bases left between them. CDR3 length equals 14 residues. Germline loops: CDR1 LNHDA, CDR2 SQIVND (reference sequence). In DNA form, the CDR3 reads TGTGCCAGTAGTCCCGGTGCCGGCAACACTGAAGCTTTCTTT. This translates into CASSPGAGNTEAFF.

The chain is built from TRBV12-3 or TRBV12-4 and TRBJ2-2, with D perhaps assigned TRBD1 or TRBD2 (5 bases each). This CDR3 is 17 amino acids long. Trimming pared 5 bases from V and 0 bases from J, leaving 16 bases between. The DNA of the CDR3 is TGTGCCAGCAGTCCCCTGGGACGCCTAGCGAACACCGGGGAGCTGTTTTTT. It specifies CASSPLGRLANTGELFF.

As DNA, the CDR3 is TGCGCCAGCAGCCAAGACAGGTCTATAGCCAAAAACATTCAGTACTTC. Its protein product is CASSQDRSIAKNIQYF. This chain connects TRBV4-1 to TRBJ2-4; D is ambiguous. V lost 0 bases and J lost 0, with 9 bases in between. Germline-derived CDR1 and CDR2 are MGHRA and YSYEKL. The CDR3 has 16 residues.

The genes are TRBV19 and TRBJ1-4, with TRBD1 identical over 10 bases. Losses at the gene ends were 10 bases for V and 6 bases for J; bases not matched to a gene: 5. CDR1 and CDR2 from the germline V gene are LNHDA and SQIVND (reference sequence). This CDR3 spans 13 amino acids. The CDR3 bases are TGTGCCACGCGAGGGACAGGGGATGAAAAACTGTTTTTT. Amino acids: CATRGTGDEKLFF.

V gene TRBV2 combines with J gene TRBJ1-5; no clear D gene. V was shortened by 8 bases and J by 3 bases, with 11 bases between the two germline ends. Germline V gene data show CDR1 as SNHLY and CDR2 as FYNNEI. CDR3 length: 13 residues. The CDR3 DNA follows: TGTGCCAGCCTCCCCGCAGTCAATCAGCCCCAGCATTTT. As protein: CASLPAVNQPQHF.

The V call is TRBV4-1, the J call TRBJ1-2; D not certain. Germline CDR1 MGHRA, CDR2 YSYEKL. The CDR3 has 14 residues. Between the trimmed V and J ends, which lost 1 base and 3 bases, there was a span of 9 bases. In DNA form, the CDR3 reads TGCGCCAGCAGCCAAGGGCAGAGCGACTATGGCTACACCTTC. It translates to CASSQGQSDYGYTF.

The V and J genes are TRBV7-8 and TRBJ2-7; TRBD1 agrees at 8 bases. V lost 5 bases and J lost 2; bases outside the gene matches: 14. The CDR3 spans 17 residues. Germline assignment: CDR1 SGHVS and CDR2 FQNEAQ. CDR3 bases: TGTGCCAGCAGCCAACCACCCAGACAGGGGCGACCCTACGAGCAGTACTTC. Protein: CASSQPPRQGRPYEQYF.

This chain links TRBV11-2 with TRBJ2-1, with 9 bases aligning to TRBD2. This CDR3 region has 17 residues. The V and J ends lost 1 base and 7 bases, in that order; junction bases with no gene match: 11. The germline V gene encodes CDR1 SGHAT and CDR2 FQNNGV. In nucleotides, the CDR3 is TGTGCCAGCAGCTTAGGCCTAGCGGGACTCACGGGGAATGAGCAGTTCTTC. Translated, it gives CASSLGLAGLTGNEQFF.

The rearrangement joins TRBV5-6 to TRBJ2-1, with 11 positions matching TRBD2. Trimming took 3 bases from V and 2 from J; bases not matched to a gene: 10. Germline V gives CDR1 SGHDT, CDR2 YYEEEE. The CDR3 is 18 residues long. The CDR3 protein is CASSSYYSGRVTYNEQFF. CDR3 DNA sequence: TGTGCCAGCAGCTCTTATTATAGCGGGAGGGTCACCTACAATGAGCAGTTCTTC. The whole variable domain, remainder taken from reference TRBV5-6 and TRBJ2-1, is DAGVTQSPTHLIKTRGQQVTLRCSPKSGHDTVSWYQQALGQGPQFIFQYYEEEERQRGNFPDRFSGHQFPNYSSELNVNALLLGDSALYLCASSSYYSGRVTYNEQFFGPGTRLTVL.

This chain joins TRBV7-9 and TRBJ2-3; possible D gene TRBD2, 5 bases. V shed 5 bases and J shed 7 bases, with 31 bases lying between them. Looked up from germline, CDR1 is SEHNR and CDR2 is FQNEAQ (reference sequence). CDR3 length: 19 residues. CDR3 in amino acids: CASSPQRSEVVYRANTQYF. CDR3 DNA sequence: TGTGCCAGCAGCCCTCAAAGGTCGGAGGTGGTATATCGGGCAAATACGCAGTATTTT.

The chain recombines TRBV27 with TRBJ2-7; D is possibly TRBD2 (6 bases). Germline V CDR1 and CDR2: MNHEY, SMNVEV (reference sequence). V gave up 0 bases and J gave up 3 bases, with 24 bases separating them. This CDR3 has 19 residues. The CDR3: CASSLSPWRDGGYLYEQYF. The CDR3, as DNA: TGTGCCAGCAGTTTATCCCCGTGGCGGGACGGAGGATACCTCTACGAGCAGTACTTC.

The gene calls are TRBV19 and TRBJ2-3; 8 nucleotides align to TRBD2. Germline V gives CDR1 LNHDA, CDR2 SQIVND (reference sequence). There are 16 residues in the CDR3. V gave up 9 bases and J gave up 2 bases; unmatched junction bases: 13. CDR3 in DNA: TGTGCCAGCTCGAGCCTGACTAGCGAGAACACAGATACGCAGTATTTT. Its translation is CASSSLTSENTDTQYF. The variable domain in full, with the rest retrieved from reference TRBV19 and TRBJ2-3, is DGGITQSPKYLFRKEGQNVTLSCEQNLNHDAMYWYRQDPGQGLRLIYYSQIVNDFQKGDIAEGYSVSREKKESFPLTVTSAQKNPTAFYLCASSSLTSENTDTQYFGPGTRLTVL.

V gene TRBV7-9 combines with J gene TRBJ2-1; no clear D gene. Trimming pared 3 bases from V and 8 bases from J, leaving 5 bases between. The V gene's germline CDR1 is SEHNR and CDR2 FQNEAQ (reference sequence). CDR3 length: 11 residues. The CDR3 nucleotides are TGTGCCAGCAGCTTCGACCATGAGCAGTTCTTC. Translated, it gives CASSFDHEQFF.

The CDR3 DNA follows: TGCGCCAGCAGCCAAGATCCAGGGATAGGAAAGACCCAGTACTTC. Translated: CASSQDPGIGKTQYF. The chain uses TRBV4-1 and TRBJ2-5; D may be TRBD1 (5 bases). Trimming shortened V by 0 bases and J by 6 bases, and 14 bases separated the two germline ends. Germline CDR1 reads MGHRA; CDR2 reads YSYEKL. The CDR3 has 15 amino acids.

The chain uses TRBV6-1 and TRBJ2-1, with D perhaps TRBD2 (6 bases). Trimming removed 1 base from V and 0 bases from J, with 13 bases in between. Germline CDR1 reads MNHNS; CDR2 reads SASEGT. CDR3 length: 17 amino acids. CDR3 nucleotide sequence: TGTGCCAGCAGTGAAGATCCATACGGGGGCTCCTACAATGAGCAGTTCTTC. Its protein is CASSEDPYGGSYNEQFF.

The J gene is TRBJ2-2, the V gene TRBV5-6; 7 bases fit TRBD1. This CDR3 is built from 16 residues. In germline, CDR1 is SGHDT, CDR2 YYEEEE. V was pared by 2 bases and J by 5 bases, with 9 bases of the junction left unmatched. The CDR3 DNA reads TGTGCCAGCAGCTTATACAGACAGGGTCGAACCGGGGAGCTGTTTTTT. The encoded protein is CASSLYRQGRTGELFF.

The chain is built from TRBV4-1 and TRBJ2-7, with a tentative D call TRBD2 (5 bases). V lost 1 base to trimming and J lost 5 bases, with 12 bases between them. The CDR3 runs to 14 residues. The germline CDR1 and CDR2 sequences are MGHRA and YSYEKL. The CDR3 DNA reads as TGCGCCAGCAGCCAAGTGGGGAGATTTCACGAGCAGTACTTC. This gives the protein CASSQVGRFHEQYF.

The rearrangement joins TRBV6-5 to TRBJ2-1; the D is unclear. Per germline, CDR1 MNHEY and CDR2 SVGAGI. The CDR3 has 14 amino acids. Trimming removed 3 bases from V and 4 bases from J, with 10 bases in between. The CDR3 nucleotides read TGTGCCAGCAGTTATGGTTCGGGTTACAATGAGCAGTTCTTC. This codes for CASSYGSGYNEQFF.

This clonotype was detected only once. The rearrangement links TRBV5-1 to TRBJ1-3; a weak D match, TRBD1 (5 bases). The ends were cut back, 2 bases at V and 0 bases at J, with 9 bases in the middle. Per the germline V gene, CDR1 is SGHRS and CDR2 is YFSETQ. The CDR3 is made up of 15 amino acids. The CDR3 bases are TGCGCCAGCAGCTTAGGGGAGCTCTCTGGAAACACCATATATTTT. Residues: CASSLGELSGNTIYF.